A single sample gave rise to the 23 T cell receptor beta chains below, sequenced in a study of T cell responses to AZD1222 COVID-19 vaccine. This table comes from immunoSEQ multiplex PCR, and its TCRdb copy is limited to in-frame clones, with some not included. The sample carries roughly 110,000 clones, 90% to 95% recorded once. The specimen was peripheral blood, collected on day 0 of AZD1222 vaccination. These receptors were obtained from an adult in good health.

The rearrangement joins TRBV5-5 to TRBJ2-7; D is unresolved. V was shortened by 4 bases and J by 0 bases, with 5 bases between the two germline ends. Germline-derived CDR1 and CDR2 are SGHKS and YYEKEE (reference sequence). The CDR3 consists of 12 residues. The CDR3 nucleotides are TGTGCCAGCAGCCCCCCCTCCTACGAGCAGTACTTC. It encodes CASSPPSYEQYF.

V gene TRBV5-1 combines with J gene TRBJ1-6; D unclear. Germline V gene lookup returns CDR1 SGHRS and CDR2 YFSETQ. CDR3 length: 12 amino acids. V was trimmed by 5 bases and J by 7 bases, leaving 7 bases between them. The DNA for the CDR3 is TGCGCCAGCAGTTTAGAGAATTCACCCCTCCACTTT. Translated, it gives CASSLENSPLHF.

The DNA of the CDR3 is TGTGCCAGCAGCATAAACAGGGTAGGGACTGAAGCTTTCTTT. Amino acid sequence: CASSINRVGTEAFF. This chain joins TRBV11-2 and TRBJ1-1; possibly TRBD1 for D (6 bases). The germline V gene has CDR1 SGHAT and CDR2 FQNNGV. CDR3 length: 14 residues. V was pared by 5 bases and J by 5 bases, with 15 bases between. The full variable domain, its missing parts supplied by reference TRBV11-2 and TRBJ1-1, is EAGVAQSPRYKIIEKRQSVAFWCNPISGHATLYWYQQILGQGPKLLIQFQNNGVVDDSQLPKDRFSAERLKGVDSTLKIQPAKLEDSAVYLCASSINRVGTEAFFGQGTRLTVV.

The rearrangement joins TRBV4-3 to TRBJ1-2, with 7 nucleotides matching TRBD1. CDR1 and CDR2 (germline): LGHNA, YSLEER. The J segment lost 2 bases and the V segment lost 1 base, leaving 16 bases of the junction unmatched. CDR3 size: 19 residues. The CDR3 reads CASSQVISVGTENNYGYTF. The CDR3 region has the DNA TGCGCCAGCAGCCAAGTAATATCCGTCGGGACAGAGAACAACTATGGCTACACCTTC.

CDR3: CASSLQGSYGYTF. In nucleotides, the CDR3 is TGTGCCAGCAGTTTGCAGGGCTCCTATGGCTACACCTTC. The J gene is TRBJ1-2, the V gene TRBV27; possible D gene TRBD1, 5 bases. The germline gives CDR1 MNHEY, CDR2 SMNVEV (reference sequence). Trimming took 3 bases from V and 4 from J, leaving 9 bases between them. This CDR3 region has 13 residues.

This chain links TRBV4-1 with TRBJ1-1, with a weak D call TRBD1 (6 bases). V lost 0 bases, J lost 0 bases, and 14 bases lay in between. The CDR3 totals 17 residues. Germline loops: CDR1 MGHRA, CDR2 YSYEKL. As DNA, the CDR3 is TGCGCCAGCAGCCAAGAACCTAGTTGGGGGCTGAACACTGAAGCTTTCTTT. Its translation is CASSQEPSWGLNTEAFF.

The rearrangement uses TRBV5-6 and TRBJ1-1; TRBD1 might be the D (5 bases). In germline, CDR1 is SGHDT, CDR2 YYEEEE. Between the trimmed V and J ends, which lost 4 bases and 0 bases, there was a span of 19 bases. The length of the CDR3 is 17 residues. CDR3 in amino acids: CASSGWGPREVNTEAFF. The CDR3 DNA follows: TGTGCCAGCAGCGGGTGGGGACCCAGGGAGGTGAACACTGAAGCTTTCTTT.

The chain employs TRBV7-2 and TRBJ2-1, with 11 bases lining up with TRBD2. Germline V gives CDR1 SGHTA, CDR2 FQGNSA. The length of the CDR3 is 16 residues. J was trimmed by 4 bases and V by 5 bases; bases with no gene match: 7. The CDR3 coding sequence is TGTGCCAGCAGCAAAATAGCGGGGGGGACTTACAATGAGCAGTTCTTC. This gives the protein CASSKIAGGTYNEQFF.

V is TRBV11-1 and J is TRBJ1-1, with D hard to call. Germline lookup yields CDR1 SGHAT and CDR2 FQDESV (reference sequence). Trimming pared 3 bases from V and 4 bases from J, leaving 12 bases between. This CDR3 is 14 amino acids long. In nucleotides, the CDR3 is TGTGCCAGCAGCTTGGGGAGCAGGAGCACTGAAGCTTTCTTT. Translating it yields CASSLGSRSTEAFF.

The V and J genes are TRBV11-2 and TRBJ1-2; D unresolved. Germline assignment: CDR1 SGHAT and CDR2 FQNNGV. Trimming removed 5 bases at V and 11 bases at J, with 18 bases between. The CDR3 is made up of 13 amino acids. The CDR3 region is CASSLRPDRGYTF. The CDR3 bases are TGTGCCAGCAGCCTCCGCCCCGACCGGGGTTACACCTTC. The full variable domain, its missing parts supplied by reference TRBV11-2 and TRBJ1-2, is EAGVAQSPRYKIIEKRQSVAFWCNPISGHATLYWYQQILGQGPKLLIQFQNNGVVDDSQLPKDRFSAERLKGVDSTLKIQPAKLEDSAVYLCASSLRPDRGYTFGSGTRLTVV.

The chain joins TRBV11-3 to TRBJ2-3, with D perhaps matching TRBD1 (6 bases). V lost 3 bases and J 1 base, leaving 8 bases between the germline ends. The germline V gene has CDR1 SGHNT and CDR2 YENEEA. The CDR3 runs 14 residues. CDR3 loop: CASSFRTGTDTQYF. CDR3 nucleotides: TGTGCCAGCAGCTTTAGGACAGGCACAGATACGCAGTATTTT. The full variable domain, in which reference TRBV11-3 and TRBJ2-3 provide the parts outside the CDR3, is EAGVVQSPRYKIIEKKQPVAFWCNPISGHNTLYWYLQNLGQGPELLIRYENEEAVDDSQLPKDRFSAERLKGVDSTLKIQPAELGDSAVYLCASSFRTGTDTQYFGPGTRLTVL.

The chain joins TRBV6-6 to TRBJ1-5; weak D call: TRBD1 (5 bases). Germline-derived CDR1 and CDR2 are MNHNY and SVGAGI (reference sequence). The length of the CDR3 is 14 residues. Trimming removed 2 bases at V and 4 bases at J, with 9 bases between. The CDR3 bases are TGTGCCAGCAGTTACGGCGGGGGAAATCAGCCCCAGCATTTT. Translation: CASSYGGGNQPQHF.

This chain connects TRBV6-2 or TRBV6-3 to TRBJ2-1; D is unclear. The V gene's germline CDR1 is MNHEY and CDR2 SVGEGT. The CDR3 totals 11 residues. Deletions cut 2 bases from V and 13 bases from J, with 9 bases between. CDR3 nucleotide sequence: TGTGCCAGCAGTTACCTGGAAAGCCAGTTCTTC. Translating gives CASSYLESQFF.

The gene calls are TRBV28 and TRBJ2-7; TRBD1 might be the D (5 bases). This CDR3 region has 13 residues. Germline CDR1 reads MDHEN; CDR2 reads SYDVKM. The V gene lost 6 bases and the J gene lost 5 bases, with 14 bases spanning the gap. CDR3 sequence (DNA): TGTGCCAGCAGCCCACCAGTCAGGGACGAGCAGTACTTC. Translation: CASSPPVRDEQYF.

The gene calls are TRBV7-9 and TRBJ2-1; D is possibly TRBD2 (6 bases). Trimming took off 5 bases at V and 2 bases at J, with 13 bases between the two ends. Germline lookup yields CDR1 SEHNR and CDR2 FQNEAQ (reference sequence). The CDR3 has 15 amino acids. CDR3 DNA sequence: TGTGCCAGCAGCCCCGGCGGGGTCCCCTACAATGAGCAGTTCTTC. Its protein product is CASSPGGVPYNEQFF. The whole variable domain, filled in from reference TRBV7-9 and TRBJ2-1, reads DTGVSQNPRHKITKRGQNVTFRCDPISEHNRLYWYRQTLGQGPEFLTYFQNEAQLEKSRLLSDRFSAERPKGSFSTLEIQRTEQGDSAMYLCASSPGGVPYNEQFFGPGTRLTVL.

The DNA of the CDR3 is TGCAGTGCTAGTCGTCCCGATCAGGGCTACACCTTC. Translated, it gives CSASRPDQGYTF. The chain carries TRBV20-1 and TRBJ1-2; unclear D gene. This CDR3 spans 12 amino acids. V was clipped by 3 bases and J by 8 bases, with 13 bases between them. Germline CDR1 is DFQATT and CDR2 is SNEGSKA (reference sequence).

The chain links TRBV19 to TRBJ2-1; possible D gene TRBD1, 6 bases. Trimming shortened V by 4 bases and J by 4 bases, and 17 bases separated the two germline ends. Germline V gene lookup returns CDR1 LNHDA and CDR2 SQIVND (reference sequence). This CDR3 has 16 residues. DNA for the CDR3: TGTGCCAGTAGTACCCCCCACACGACAGGATACAATGAGCAGTTCTTC. Residues: CASSTPHTTGYNEQFF.

V and J are TRBV5-4 and TRBJ2-7, with 11 bases that match TRBD1. J lost 3 bases, V lost 4 bases, and 6 bases had no gene match. The CDR3 length is 15 residues. In germline, CDR1 is SGHNT, CDR2 YYREEE (reference sequence). The CDR3 protein is CASSRGQGGRYEQYF. CDR3 DNA sequence: TGTGCCAGCAGCAGGGGACAGGGGGGACGCTACGAGCAGTACTTC.

This chain connects TRBV6-6 to TRBJ2-3; either TRBD1 or TRBD2 may supply D (6 bases each). Trimming removed 10 bases at V and 4 bases at J, with 15 bases between. CDR1 and CDR2 (germline): MNHNY, SVGAGI (reference sequence). The CDR3 loop spans 13 amino acids. The CDR3 coding sequence is TGTGCCACCAAAGGGGGGCTCGCAGATACGCAGTATTTT. It is translated as CATKGGLADTQYF.

V is TRBV6-2 or TRBV6-3 and J is TRBJ2-2, with 8 bases fitting TRBD2. CDR3 length equals 18 residues. The V and J ends lost 4 bases and 6 bases, in that order; junction bases with no gene match: 16. Germline V gene sequence: CDR1 MNHEY, CDR2 SVGEGT. CDR3 bases: TGTGCCAGCAGTTCGCGGCTCTCTACCCGGGGGGGGGCCGGGGAGCTGTTTTTT. This gives the protein CASSSRLSTRGGAGELFF.

The rearrangement links TRBV18 to TRBJ2-5; a possible D gene is TRBD1 (6 bases). This CDR3 is built from 16 residues. The germline CDR1 and CDR2 sequences are KGHSH and LQKENI. The germline V and J ends were trimmed by 6 bases and 3 bases, with 20 bases remaining between them. The CDR3 coding sequence is TGTGCCAGCTCCTCCTTTTTGGGGGCCAGCAAAGAGACCCAGTACTTC. Its protein is CASSSFLGASKETQYF.

The chain employs TRBV13 and TRBJ1-1; no reliable D call. Trimming cost V 5 bases and J 1 base, with 8 bases left between them. CDR1 is PRHDT, CDR2 FYEKMQ, per germline (reference sequence). The CDR3 has 13 residues. The CDR3 is CASSLQWNTEAFF. DNA of the CDR3: TGTGCCAGCAGCCTACAGTGGAACACTGAAGCTTTCTTT.

The chain carries TRBV13 and TRBJ2-5, with TRBD2 matching over 11 bases. Germline assignment: CDR1 PRHDT and CDR2 FYEKMQ (reference sequence). The CDR3 is 17 residues long. Losses at the gene ends were 5 bases for V and 5 bases for J; bases not matched to a gene: 13. CDR3 DNA sequence: TGTGCCAGCAGCAAGACTAGCGGGGTCACCTGGGGGGAGACCCAGTACTTC. Its protein product is CASSKTSGVTWGETQYF.